A selection of T cell receptor beta chains follows, all from one sample in a study of CD4 T cells in relation to SARS-CoV-2 and coronaviruses. Antigens for these TCRs are unknown. The table came from immunoSEQ multiplex PCR; TCRdb's copy has only in-frame clones and leaves some out. The sample holds about 18,000 clones, around 78% seen once. The sequencing sample was made of CD4+ T cells from PBMCs, cultured in vitro. These receptors were taken from a human donor in good health. Both conserved end residues are part of each CDR3. The D gene is left open where the match is weak. Clone sizes are given selectively: once, few, many, or a class where the clone is expanded.

v_call,j_call,d_call,clone_size,cdr3_aa,cdr3_nt
TRBV2,TRBJ1-5,NA,NA,CASSEQSGNQPQHF,TGTGCCAGCAGTGAGCAGTCGGGAAATCAGCCCCAGCATTTT
TRBV6-2/TRBV6-3,TRBJ2-7,TRBD2,once,CASSYPPIAGYSYEQYF,TGTGCCAGCAGTTACCCCCCGATAGCGGGGTACTCCTACGAGCAGTACTTC
TRBV18,TRBJ2-5,TRBD2,once,CASSPGGGLAGGRETQYF,TGTGCCAGCTCACCAGGAGGGGGACTAGCGGGAGGCAGGGAGACCCAGTACTTC
TRBV12-3/TRBV12-4,TRBJ2-4,NA,NA,CASPCLDIQYF,TGTGCCAGCCCTTGCCTGGACATTCAGTACTTC
TRBV20-1,TRBJ2-1,TRBD2,NA,CSASALADYNEQFF,TGCAGTGCTAGTGCCCTAGCGGACTACAATGAGCAGTTCTTC
TRBV19,TRBJ2-3,NA,NA,CASRRMGPTDTQYF,TGTGCCAGTAGGAGGATGGGCCCCACAGATACGCAGTATTTT
TRBV10-3,TRBJ2-3,NA,NA,CAIAERDGQRSTDTQYF,TGTGCCATCGCGGAGAGAGATGGACAGAGAAGCACAGATACGCAGTATTTT
TRBV5-4,TRBJ2-1,NA,few,CASSLLTRSYNEQFF,TGTGCCAGCAGCTTGCTCACCAGGTCCTACAATGAGCAGTTCTTC
TRBV6-5,TRBJ2-7,NA,NA,CASRRDSYEQYF,TGTGCCAGCAGGCGGGACTCCTACGAGCAGTACTTC
TRBV6-6,TRBJ2-3,NA,NA,CASSYFSGTDTQYF,TGTGCCAGCAGTTACTTTAGCGGCACAGATACGCAGTATTTT
TRBV7-3,TRBJ1-1,NA,NA,CASSLNRYTEAFF,TGTGCCAGCAGCTTAAACCGGTACACTGAAGCTTTCTTT
TRBV2,TRBJ2-2,NA,once,CASSVGQGVAGELFF,TGTGCCAGCAGTGTGGGGCAGGGTGTAGCCGGGGAGCTGTTTTTT
TRBV30,TRBJ2-1,TRBD1,NA,CAWSRTGVYNEQFF,TGTGCCTGGAGCAGGACAGGGGTCTACAATGAGCAGTTCTTC
TRBV5-6,TRBJ1-1,NA,few,CASSSVVEVRAVNTEAFF,TGTGCCAGCAGCTCGGTCGTCGAGGTGCGGGCGGTGAACACTGAAGCTTTCTTT
TRBV6-1,TRBJ2-1,NA,NA,CASSELLGPWDEQFF,TGTGCCAGCAGTGAACTATTGGGACCGTGGGATGAGCAGTTCTTC
TRBV13,TRBJ1-5,NA,NA,CASSLAIRGANSNQPQHF,TGTGCCAGCAGCTTAGCCATCCGGGGTGCGAATAGCAATCAGCCCCAGCATTTT
TRBV20-1,TRBJ1-1,NA,NA,CSARGLPEAFF,TGCAGTGCTAGGGGATTACCCGAAGCTTTCTTT
TRBV12-3/TRBV12-4,TRBJ1-4,NA,once,CASSEPSGHLFF,TGTGCCAGCAGTGAACCCTCGGGACATTTGTTTTTT
TRBV27,TRBJ1-5,NA,NA,CASSLERNQPQHF,TGTGCCAGCAGTTTAGAGCGCAATCAGCCCCAGCATTTT
TRBV7-9,TRBJ2-7,NA,NA,CASSFYQREQYF,TGTGCCAGCAGCTTTTATCAGCGCGAGCAGTACTTC
TRBV6-5,TRBJ1-1,NA,NA,CASSYFMNTEAFF,TGTGCCAGCAGTTACTTTATGAACACTGAAGCTTTCTTT
TRBV6-6,TRBJ2-2,TRBD2,NA,CASSLESASGRVGTGELFF,TGTGCCAGCAGTCTGGAATCGGCTAGCGGGAGGGTGGGGACCGGGGAGCTGTTTTTT
TRBV9,TRBJ2-3,TRBD2,NA,CASSVAGGSNTDTQYF,TGTGCCAGCAGCGTAGCGGGAGGGTCAAATACAGATACGCAGTATTTT
TRBV6-6,TRBJ1-4,NA,NA,CASSYPNIGEKLFF,TGTGCCAGCAGTTACCCAAATATAGGAGAAAAACTGTTTTTT
TRBV5-1,TRBJ2-2,NA,NA,CASRLSGNTGELFF,TGCGCCAGCAGGCTTTCGGGGAACACCGGGGAGCTGTTTTTT
TRBV28,TRBJ2-2,NA,once,CASSTGTATGELFF,TGTGCCAGCAGTACAGGGACCGCCACCGGGGAGCTGTTTTTT